This is a list of T cell receptor beta chains from one sample in a study of shared clonotypes between healthy human individuals. Clones were read by immunoSEQ multiplex PCR, and TCRdb kept only the in-frame ones, dropping some. The repertoire holds 1.4 million to 1.5 million clones, with about 96% as singletons. Sequenced: naive CD4+ T cells sorted from blood. The receptors shown here come from a man aged 30 to 45 in good health. Both conserved end residues are part of each CDR3. A D gene is named only where the DNA matches it firmly. Clone size, where shown, is once, few, many, or a class for clones that have expanded.

CDR3 protein: CAISGPGQETYNEQFF
CDR3 DNA: TGTGCCATCAGTGGACCGGGACAGGAAACCTACAATGAGCAGTTCTTC
V gene: TRBV10-3
D gene: TRBD1
clone size: NA
J gene: TRBJ2-1

CDR3 protein: CASSRGQYNEKLFF
CDR3 DNA: TGCGCCAGCAGCCGCGGACAGTATAATGAAAAACTGTTTTTT
V gene: TRBV5-1
D gene: NA
clone size: NA
J gene: TRBJ1-4

CDR3 protein: CASRLRTTKENTEAFF
CDR3 DNA: TGTGCCAGCAGGCTTCGAACGACTAAGGAGAACACTGAAGCTTTCTTT
V gene: TRBV28
D gene: NA
clone size: few
J gene: TRBJ1-1

CDR3 protein: CASSEKRQLKETQYF
CDR3 DNA: TGCGCCAGCAGTGAGAAAAGGCAGTTGAAAGAGACCCAGTACTTC
V gene: TRBV10-2
D gene: NA
clone size: NA
J gene: TRBJ2-5

CDR3 protein: CASSPQLGAKQETQYF
CDR3 DNA: TGTGCCAGCAGCCCTCAACTAGGAGCAAAACAAGAGACCCAGTACTTC
V gene: TRBV9
D gene: NA
clone size: NA
J gene: TRBJ2-5

CDR3 protein: CASRPAGGLAGAAEQYF
CDR3 DNA: TGTGCCAGCAGGCCAGCGGGGGGACTAGCGGGGGCCGCTGAGCAGTACTTC
V gene: TRBV28
D gene: TRBD2
clone size: NA
J gene: TRBJ2-7

CDR3 protein: CASSPKMNTEAFF
CDR3 DNA: TGTGCCAGCTCACCTAAGATGAACACTGAAGCTTTCTTT
V gene: TRBV18
D gene: NA
clone size: once
J gene: TRBJ1-1

CDR3 protein: CASKVTGGTEAFF
CDR3 DNA: TGTGCCAGCAAGGTGACAGGGGGGACTGAAGCTTTCTTT
V gene: TRBV27
D gene: TRBD1
clone size: NA
J gene: TRBJ1-1

CDR3 protein: CASRLYFVTRGAIYNEQFF
CDR3 DNA: TGTGCAAGTCGCCTATATTTCGTGACTAGGGGGGCTATCTACAATGAGCAGTTCTTC
V gene: TRBV12-2
D gene: NA
clone size: NA
J gene: TRBJ2-1

CDR3 protein: CASGLIEAYNEQFF
CDR3 DNA: TGTGCTAGTGGTTTGATCGAAGCCTACAATGAGCAGTTCTTC
V gene: TRBV12-5
D gene: NA
clone size: once
J gene: TRBJ2-1

CDR3 protein: CASSPPLGSGYTF
CDR3 DNA: TGTGCCAGCAGTCCCCCTCTTGGGTCTGGCTACACCTTC
V gene: TRBV28
D gene: NA
clone size: once
J gene: TRBJ1-2

CDR3 protein: CASQSLVTGELFF
CDR3 DNA: TGTGCCAGCCAGTCACTAGTTACCGGGGAGCTGTTTTTT
V gene: TRBV9
D gene: NA
clone size: NA
J gene: TRBJ2-2

CDR3 protein: CASSSPGTVLQETQYF
CDR3 DNA: TGTGCCAGCAGCTCTCCCGGGACAGTCCTTCAAGAGACCCAGTACTTC
V gene: TRBV5-4
D gene: TRBD1
clone size: NA
J gene: TRBJ2-5

CDR3 protein: CASSLVPGDEQYF
CDR3 DNA: TGTGCCAGCAGCTTAGTTCCGGGGGACGAGCAGTACTTC
V gene: TRBV7-2
D gene: NA
clone size: NA
J gene: TRBJ2-7

CDR3 protein: CASSRGHEKLFF
CDR3 DNA: TGTGCCAGCAGTAGGGGCCATGAAAAACTGTTTTTT
V gene: TRBV28
D gene: NA
clone size: NA
J gene: TRBJ1-4

CDR3 protein: CASSPPGTEKGYEQFF
CDR3 DNA: TGTGCCAGCTCACCACCCGGGACCGAGAAGGGGTATGAGCAGTTCTTC
V gene: TRBV18
D gene: NA
clone size: NA
J gene: TRBJ2-1

CDR3 protein: CASSLSTAYSNQPQHF
CDR3 DNA: TGTGCCAGCAGTTTATCGACGGCATATAGCAATCAGCCCCAGCATTTT
V gene: TRBV28
D gene: NA
clone size: NA
J gene: TRBJ1-5

CDR3 protein: CASSSLGHEQYF
CDR3 DNA: TGTGCCAGCAGTTCCCTTGGACATGAGCAGTACTTC
V gene: TRBV28
D gene: NA
clone size: NA
J gene: TRBJ2-7

CDR3 protein: CASSVGVDTDTQYF
CDR3 DNA: TGTGCCAGCAGCGTAGGGGTGGATACAGATACGCAGTATTTT
V gene: TRBV9
D gene: NA
clone size: NA
J gene: TRBJ2-3

CDR3 protein: CASSSPHRDLDHEQYF
CDR3 DNA: TGTGCCAGCAGCTCTCCACACAGGGACTTGGACCACGAGCAGTACTTC
V gene: TRBV7-9
D gene: NA
clone size: NA
J gene: TRBJ2-7

CDR3 protein: CASAGGGRGYTF
CDR3 DNA: TGTGCCAGCGCGGGAGGGGGCCGCGGCTACACCTTC
V gene: TRBV9
D gene: TRBD1
clone size: NA
J gene: TRBJ1-2

CDR3 protein: CASSLVWGAGNTIYF
CDR3 DNA: TGTGCCAGCAGCTTAGTATGGGGTGCAGGAAACACCATATATTTT
V gene: TRBV7-2
D gene: NA
clone size: NA
J gene: TRBJ1-3

CDR3 protein: CASSDYRGLKSSEQFF
CDR3 DNA: TGTGCCAGCAGTGACTACCGGGGTCTGAAATCTAGTGAGCAGTTCTTC
V gene: TRBV25-1
D gene: NA
clone size: few
J gene: TRBJ2-1

CDR3 protein: CASSLLQGHGELFF
CDR3 DNA: TGTGCCAGCAGTTTACTACAGGGGCACGGGGAGCTGTTTTTT
V gene: TRBV28
D gene: TRBD1
clone size: NA
J gene: TRBJ2-2

CDR3 protein: CASRDSLSGNTIYF
CDR3 DNA: TGTGCCAGCAGGGACAGCTTATCTGGAAACACCATATATTTT
V gene: TRBV25-1
D gene: NA
clone size: NA
J gene: TRBJ1-3

CDR3 protein: CASSLRRTAKARNTIYF
CDR3 DNA: TGTGCCAGCAGTTTAAGACGGACAGCCAAGGCTCGAAACACCATATATTTT
V gene: TRBV28
D gene: NA
clone size: NA
J gene: TRBJ1-3